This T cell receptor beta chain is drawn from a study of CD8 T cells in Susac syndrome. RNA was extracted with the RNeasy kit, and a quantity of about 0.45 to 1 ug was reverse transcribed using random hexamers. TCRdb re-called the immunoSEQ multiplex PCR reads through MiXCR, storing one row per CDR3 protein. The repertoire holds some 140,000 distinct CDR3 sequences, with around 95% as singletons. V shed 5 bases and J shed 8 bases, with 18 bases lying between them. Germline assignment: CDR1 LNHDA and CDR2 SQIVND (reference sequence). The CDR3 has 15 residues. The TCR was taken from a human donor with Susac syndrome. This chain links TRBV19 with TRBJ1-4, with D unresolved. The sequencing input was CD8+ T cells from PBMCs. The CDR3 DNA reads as TGTGCCAGTAGTCAACTTGGGGAAGGAGAGGAAAAACTGTTTTTT. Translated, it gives CASSQLGEGEEKLFF.